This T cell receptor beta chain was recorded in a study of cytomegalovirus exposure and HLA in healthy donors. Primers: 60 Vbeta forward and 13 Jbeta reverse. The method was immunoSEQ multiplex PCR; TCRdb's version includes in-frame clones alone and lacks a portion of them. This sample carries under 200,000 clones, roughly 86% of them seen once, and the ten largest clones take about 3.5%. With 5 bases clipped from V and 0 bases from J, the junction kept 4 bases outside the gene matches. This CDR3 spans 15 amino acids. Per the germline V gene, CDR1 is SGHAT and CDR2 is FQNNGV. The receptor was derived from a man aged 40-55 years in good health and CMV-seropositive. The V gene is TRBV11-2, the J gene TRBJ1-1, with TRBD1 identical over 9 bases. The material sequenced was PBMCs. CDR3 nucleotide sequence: TGTGCCAGCAGCCGACAGGGGGTGATGAACACTGAAGCTTTCTTT. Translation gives CASSRQGVMNTEAFF. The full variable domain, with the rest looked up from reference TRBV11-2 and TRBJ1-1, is EAGVAQSPRYKIIEKRQSVAFWCNPISGHATLYWYQQILGQGPKLLIQFQNNGVVDDSQLPKDRFSAERLKGVDSTLKIQPAKLEDSAVYLCASSRQGVMNTEAFFGQGTRLTVV.